The clone carrying this T cell receptor beta chain was seen ten or more times. The data stem from a study of T cell repertoires in cytomegalovirus infection. V gave up 0 bases and J gave up 6 bases, with 11 bases separating them. The CDR3 extends over 14 amino acids. TCRdb reprocessed the reads with MiXCR, giving one entry per CDR3 protein. The profile covers hundreds of thousands of distinct CDR3 sequences, with approximately 30% appearing a single time and approximately 15% taken by the ten largest. The TCR sequence derives from a human donor in good health (CMV status not recorded). Some clones in this sample may be carry-over from other donors' samples. The V gene is TRBV12-3 or TRBV12-4, the J gene TRBJ1-2, with D uncertain. Sample: PBMCs. CDR3 protein: CASSLAEGVDGYTF. Written as DNA, the CDR3 is TGTGCCAGCAGTTTAGCCGAGGGAGTGGATGGCTACACCTTC.